The entry below describes one T cell receptor (beta chain). The antigen is undetermined. The data stem from a study of cytomegalovirus exposure and HLA in healthy donors. Study-level points and caveats: Sequencing depth across donors, presence/absence analyses assumed, was roughly uniform. While the bulk of TCR sequences proved rare, some public TCRs turned up in many donors.

V trimming: 0 bases; J trimming: 1 base; junction bases outside the gene matches: 4. CDR3 length: 16 amino acids. Germline lookup yields CDR1 SGDLS and CDR2 YYNGEE. It was with 60 Vbeta and 13 Jbeta primers that the PCR ran. Produced via immunoSEQ multiplex PCR; TCRdb's table is partial and in-frame only. Here the sample spans about 98,000 clones, roughly 80% being singletons. Input material: PBMCs. This receptor was identified in a man aged 55-75 years in good health and CMV-seropositive. The chain links TRBV9 to TRBJ2-7; 10 bases are shared with TRBD1. The CDR3 bases are TGTGCCAGCAGCGTAGATCCGGGACAGGGGTCCTACGAGCAGTACTTC. As protein: CASSVDPGQGSYEQYF.